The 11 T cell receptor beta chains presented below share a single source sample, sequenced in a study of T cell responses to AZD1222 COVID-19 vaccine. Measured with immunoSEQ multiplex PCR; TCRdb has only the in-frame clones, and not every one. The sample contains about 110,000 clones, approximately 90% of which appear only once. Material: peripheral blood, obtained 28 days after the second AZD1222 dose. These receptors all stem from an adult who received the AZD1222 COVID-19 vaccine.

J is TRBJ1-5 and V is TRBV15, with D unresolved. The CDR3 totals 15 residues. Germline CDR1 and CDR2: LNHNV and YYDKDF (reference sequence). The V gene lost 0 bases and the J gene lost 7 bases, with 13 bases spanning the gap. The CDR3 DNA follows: TGTGCCACCAGCAGAGATCAACAGCCCAGGCAGCCCCAGCATTTT. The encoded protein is CATSRDQQPRQPQHF.

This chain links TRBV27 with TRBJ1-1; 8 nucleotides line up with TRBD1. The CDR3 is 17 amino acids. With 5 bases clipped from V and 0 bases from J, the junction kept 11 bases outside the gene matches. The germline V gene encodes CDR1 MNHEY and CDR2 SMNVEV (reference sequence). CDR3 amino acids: CASSPGQGAPMNTEAFF. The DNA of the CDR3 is TGTGCCAGCAGTCCAGGACAGGGAGCCCCTATGAACACTGAAGCTTTCTTT.

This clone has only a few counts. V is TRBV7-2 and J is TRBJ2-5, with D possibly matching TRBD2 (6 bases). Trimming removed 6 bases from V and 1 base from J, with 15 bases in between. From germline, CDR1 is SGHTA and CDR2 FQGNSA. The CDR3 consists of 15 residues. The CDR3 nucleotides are TGTGCCAGCAGTCTGGACTACCTTTCCCAAGAGACCCAGTACTTC. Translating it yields CASSLDYLSQETQYF.

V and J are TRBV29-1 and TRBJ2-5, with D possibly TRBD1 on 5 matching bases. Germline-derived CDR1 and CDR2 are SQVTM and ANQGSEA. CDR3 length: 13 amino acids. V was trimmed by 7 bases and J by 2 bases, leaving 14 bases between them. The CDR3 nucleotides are TGCAGCGGCGGCCCCCGACAGCAAGAGACCCAGTACTTC. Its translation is CSGGPRQQETQYF.

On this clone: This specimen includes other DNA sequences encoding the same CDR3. The CDR3 loop is CASSLEGGSNQPQHF. The CDR3 DNA reads as TGCGCCAGCAGCTTGGAGGGTGGAAGCAATCAGCCCCAGCATTTT. The chain joins TRBV5-1 to TRBJ1-5; D unclear. Germline V lookup: CDR1 SGHRS, CDR2 YFSETQ. The CDR3 covers 15 residues. Trimming removed 0 bases from V and 1 base from J, with 8 bases in between.

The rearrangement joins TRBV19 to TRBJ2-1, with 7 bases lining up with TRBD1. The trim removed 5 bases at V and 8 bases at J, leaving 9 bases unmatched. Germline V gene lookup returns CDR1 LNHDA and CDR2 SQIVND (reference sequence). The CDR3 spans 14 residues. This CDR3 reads CASSSGRGYYEQFF. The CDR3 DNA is TGTGCCAGTAGTTCCGGCAGGGGGTACTATGAGCAGTTCTTC.

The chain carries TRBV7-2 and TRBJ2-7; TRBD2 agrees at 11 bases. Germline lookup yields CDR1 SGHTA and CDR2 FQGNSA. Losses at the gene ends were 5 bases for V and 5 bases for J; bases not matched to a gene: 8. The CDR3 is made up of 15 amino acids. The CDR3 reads CASSLNSGRVHEQYF. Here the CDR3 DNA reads TGTGCCAGCAGCCTCAATAGCGGGAGGGTACACGAGCAGTACTTC.

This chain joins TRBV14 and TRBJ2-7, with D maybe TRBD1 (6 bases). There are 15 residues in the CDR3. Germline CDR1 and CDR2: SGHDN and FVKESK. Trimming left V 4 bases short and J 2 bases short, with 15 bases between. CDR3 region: CASSPPGTPAYEQYF. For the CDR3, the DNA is TGTGCCAGCAGCCCCCCCGGGACACCCGCCTACGAGCAGTACTTC.

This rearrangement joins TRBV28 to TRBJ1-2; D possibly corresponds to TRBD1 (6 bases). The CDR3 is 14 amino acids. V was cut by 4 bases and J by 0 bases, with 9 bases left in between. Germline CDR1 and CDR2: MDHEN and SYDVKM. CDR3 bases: TGTGCCAGCAGTTCTCAGGGGACTAACTATGGCTACACCTTC. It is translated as CASSSQGTNYGYTF.

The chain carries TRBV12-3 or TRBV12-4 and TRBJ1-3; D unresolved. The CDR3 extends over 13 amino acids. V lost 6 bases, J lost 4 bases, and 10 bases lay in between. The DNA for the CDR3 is TGTGCCAGCAGCAACGGCGGAGGAAACACCATATATTTT. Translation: CASSNGGGNTIYF.

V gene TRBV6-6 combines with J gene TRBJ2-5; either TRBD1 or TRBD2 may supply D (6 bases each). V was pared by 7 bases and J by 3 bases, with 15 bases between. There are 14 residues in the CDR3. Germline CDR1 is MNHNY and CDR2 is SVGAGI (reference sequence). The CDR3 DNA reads TGTGCCAGCACATCCACGGGGGCAGAAGAGACCCAGTACTTC. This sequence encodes CASTSTGAEETQYF.